The 25 T cell receptor beta chains reported below all come from one sample, sequenced in a study of cytomegalovirus exposure and HLA in healthy donors. 60 Vbeta and 13 Jbeta primers were used in PCR. The data were produced by immunoSEQ multiplex PCR, yet TCRdb's version contains in-frame clones alone and is incomplete. The table includes 200,000 or so clones, roughly 85% detected once. Sequencing was done on a sample of PBMCs. Receptor source: a man between 18 and 29 years old in good health and CMV-seronegative.

The CDR3 sequence is CASSTGEETQYF. The CDR3 nucleotides read TGTGCCAGCAGCACAGGGGAGGAGACCCAGTACTTC. V gene TRBV7-9 combines with J gene TRBJ2-5, with 7 nucleotides matching TRBD1. Germline V gives CDR1 SEHNR, CDR2 FQNEAQ (reference sequence). With V trimmed by 5 bases and J by 5 bases, 2 bases remained unmatched. This CDR3 has 12 amino acids.

This chain joins TRBV6-6 and TRBJ1-2; tentative D call: TRBD1 (6 bases). CDR3 length: 13 residues. V was trimmed by 8 bases and J by 3 bases, leaving 13 bases between them. Germline assignment: CDR1 MNHNY and CDR2 SVGAGI (reference sequence). The CDR3 reads CASHQGPDYGYTF. The DNA of the CDR3 is TGTGCCAGCCATCAGGGGCCTGACTATGGCTACACCTTC.

V gene TRBV27 combines with J gene TRBJ2-7, with D possibly TRBD1 on 5 matching bases. Deletions cut 2 bases from V and 7 bases from J, with 15 bases between. The CDR3 runs 14 residues. Per germline, CDR1 MNHEY and CDR2 SMNVEV (reference sequence). For the CDR3, the DNA is TGTGCCAGCAGTTTAAGGGGTACTGCGAAAGAGCAGTACTTC. Translating gives CASSLRGTAKEQYF.

The chain has TRBV19 and TRBJ1-3, with D maybe TRBD1 (6 bases). Germline loops: CDR1 LNHDA, CDR2 SQIVND (reference sequence). Trimming left V 6 bases short and J 0 bases short, with 12 bases between. There are 15 residues in the CDR3. This CDR3 is CASSRGQFSGNTIYF. The DNA for the CDR3 is TGTGCCAGTAGCCGAGGACAGTTCTCTGGAAACACCATATATTTT. Full variable domain (rest looked up from reference TRBV19 and TRBJ1-3): DGGITQSPKYLFRKEGQNVTLSCEQNLNHDAMYWYRQDPGQGLRLIYYSQIVNDFQKGDIAEGYSVSREKKESFPLTVTSAQKNPTAFYLCASSRGQFSGNTIYFGEGSWLTVV.

The genes are TRBV6-4 and TRBJ2-7; 7 bases map to TRBD1. V shed 4 bases, J shed 3 bases, and the junction held 9 bases outside the gene matches. This CDR3 is 15 amino acids long. Looked up from germline, CDR1 is MRHNA and CDR2 is SNTAGT. The CDR3 loop reads CASSVEARQGYEQYF. The CDR3 coding sequence is TGTGCCAGCAGTGTAGAGGCCAGACAGGGCTACGAGCAGTACTTC.

The sample holds one count of this clone. V and J are TRBV6-1 and TRBJ2-6; D unresolved. This CDR3 spans 22 amino acids. Trimming pared 1 base from V and 1 base from J, leaving 26 bases between. Per the germline V gene, CDR1 is MNHNS and CDR2 is SASEGT. This chain's CDR3 is CASSEVSQASLGVGSGANVLTF. The CDR3 DNA reads TGTGCCAGCAGTGAAGTATCGCAGGCTTCCCTGGGTGTTGGTTCTGGGGCCAACGTCCTGACTTTC.

V is TRBV4-2 and J is TRBJ2-7; 12 nucleotides align to TRBD1. The germline V gene encodes CDR1 LGHNA and CDR2 YNFKEQ. J gave up 5 bases and V 0 bases, and 8 bases lay outside the gene matches. The CDR3 covers 17 residues. CDR3: CASSQDLGGTGGHEQYF. The DNA for the CDR3 is TGTGCCAGCAGCCAAGATTTGGGTGGGACAGGGGGCCACGAGCAGTACTTC.

The V and J genes are TRBV30 and TRBJ2-1; possibly TRBD2 for D (5 bases). Trimming took 2 bases from V and 8 from J, leaving 16 bases between them. This CDR3 comprises 14 residues. Germline CDR1 reads GTSNPN; CDR2 reads SVGIG (reference sequence). CDR3: CAWSRIQPGDEQFF. The CDR3 DNA is TGTGCCTGGAGTAGGATACAACCCGGGGATGAGCAGTTCTTC.

The J gene is TRBJ2-5, the V gene TRBV13; possibly TRBD2 for D (5 bases). Germline loops: CDR1 PRHDT, CDR2 FYEKMQ (reference sequence). The V end lost 1 base, the J end lost 1 base, and 10 bases lay between the germline ends. The CDR3 runs to 15 residues. The CDR3 DNA sequence: TGTGCCAGCAGCTTAGACGTAAGCGGCCAAGAGACCCAGTACTTC. This codes for CASSLDVSGQETQYF.

CDR3 protein: CAWGGTYEQYF. Here the CDR3 DNA reads TGTGCCTGGGGGGGGACTTACGAGCAGTACTTC. The chain couples TRBV30 to TRBJ2-5, with a possible D match to TRBD2 (6 bases). Gene TRBJ2-7 matches the end of the DNA better, so the J call may be wrong. The CDR3 runs 11 residues. CDR1 is GTSNPN, CDR2 SVGIG, per germline (reference sequence).

On this clone itself: The germline gene is not matched at one end of the junction; a read error may be the cause. The gene calls are TRBV7-9 and TRBJ2-2; D is unresolved. The CDR3 has 16 amino acids. Germline CDR1 SEHNR, CDR2 FQNEAQ (reference sequence). The CDR3 is CSSSLGGGANTGELFF. CDR3 nucleotide sequence: TGTTCCAGCAGCTTAGGCGGCGGAGCGAACACCGGGGAGCTGTTTTTT.

This chain uses TRBV9 with TRBJ2-5; 7 bases are a match to TRBD1. J lost 4 bases, V lost 0 bases, and 12 bases had no gene match. CDR3 size: 17 residues. Germline assignment: CDR1 SGDLS and CDR2 YYNGEE. The CDR3 DNA reads as TGTGCCAGCAGCGTAGCTGAAGGGGGACAGCTCGGAGAGACCCAGTACTTC. It translates to CASSVAEGGQLGETQYF.

The rearrangement links TRBV5-4 to TRBJ1-1; weak D call: TRBD1 (6 bases). Germline V CDR1 and CDR2: SGHNT, YYREEE (reference sequence). This CDR3 is 18 amino acids long. The ends were cut back, 0 bases at V and 4 bases at J, with 22 bases in the middle. CDR3 DNA sequence: TGTGCCAGCAGCTTGGGTCCGGGAGGGGGGGACTTGGGCACTGAAGCTTTCTTT. Translating gives CASSLGPGGGDLGTEAFF.

The chain uses TRBV15 and TRBJ2-7, with 8 nucleotides matching TRBD1. Germline values: CDR1 LNHNV, CDR2 YYDKDF (reference sequence). Trimming took 4 bases from V and 4 from J; bases not matched to a gene: 6. CDR3 length: 14 residues. CDR3 in DNA: TGTGCCACCAGCATCGACAGGGGTCAATACGAGCAGTACTTC. Amino acids: CATSIDRGQYEQYF. The complete variable domain, with remaining parts taken from reference TRBV15 and TRBJ2-7, reads DAMVIQNPRYQVTQFGKPVTLSCSQTLNHNVMYWYQQKSSQAPKLLFHYYDKDFNNEADTPDNFQSRRPNTSFCFLDIRSPGLGDTAMYLCATSIDRGQYEQYFGPGTRLTVT.

V gene TRBV19 combines with J gene TRBJ2-7, with 8 bases identical to TRBD1. This CDR3 is built from 15 residues. Trimming cost V 4 bases and J 1 base; bases outside gene matches: 6. The germline V gene encodes CDR1 LNHDA and CDR2 SQIVND (reference sequence). DNA of the CDR3: TGTGCCAGTAGTAGGACAGGGATAGGGTCCTACGAGCAGTACTTC. Translation: CASSRTGIGSYEQYF.

The chain uses TRBV6-1 and TRBJ2-5, with D tentatively TRBD2 (7 bases). CDR3 length: 15 amino acids. Per germline, CDR1 MNHNS and CDR2 SASEGT. Between the trimmed V and J ends, which lost 9 bases and 4 bases, there was a span of 21 bases. The CDR3 is CASRAVEGGGETQYF. CDR3 bases: TGTGCCAGTCGGGCTGTGGAGGGGGGGGGAGAGACCCAGTACTTC.

The rearrangement links TRBV28 to TRBJ1-1; D might be TRBD1 (5 bases). The CDR3 length is 16 residues. Germline loops: CDR1 MDHEN, CDR2 SYDVKM. The V end lost 3 bases, the J end lost 4 bases, and 18 bases lay between the germline ends. CDR3 coding DNA: TGTGCCAGCAGTTTCCAAGGAGCGGGGGTTAGCACTGAAGCTTTCTTT. Protein: CASSFQGAGVSTEAFF. The full variable domain, its missing parts supplied by reference TRBV28 and TRBJ1-1, is DVKVTQSSRYLVKRTGEKVFLECVQDMDHENMFWYRQDPGLGLRLIYFSYDVKMKEKGDIPEGYSVSREKKERFSLILESASTNQTSMYLCASSFQGAGVSTEAFFGQGTRLTVV.

The chain uses TRBV30 and TRBJ2-2; the D is unclear. V was trimmed by 0 bases and J by 2 bases, leaving 7 bases between them. Germline lookup yields CDR1 GTSNPN and CDR2 SVGIG (reference sequence). The CDR3 spans 14 residues. The CDR3 spells CAWSVRVNTGELFF. In DNA form, the CDR3 reads TGTGCCTGGAGTGTACGGGTTAACACCGGGGAGCTGTTTTTT.

The V call is TRBV9, the J call TRBJ2-1; D is perhaps TRBD1 (5 bases). V shed 0 bases and J shed 1 base, with 14 bases lying between them. This CDR3 is built from 17 residues. Germline lookup yields CDR1 SGDLS and CDR2 YYNGEE. The CDR3, as DNA: TGTGCCAGCAGCGTAGACGGCAGGGTGGGGTCCTACAATGAGCAGTTCTTC. Translated: CASSVDGRVGSYNEQFF.

This sequence joins TRBV4-3 and TRBJ2-1; 9 nucleotides line up with TRBD1. J lost 7 bases, V lost 0 bases, and 10 bases had no gene match. The germline CDR1 and CDR2 sequences are LGHNA and YSLEER. The CDR3 length is 17 residues. CDR3 nucleotide sequence: TGCGCCAGCAGCCAAGATGGGGCCGGACAGGGGTGGAATGAGCAGTTCTTC. Encoded protein: CASSQDGAGQGWNEQFF.

The V gene is TRBV10-3, the J gene TRBJ1-5, with D uncertain. V gave up 0 bases and J gave up 2 bases, with 11 bases separating them. Germline CDR1 is ENHRY and CDR2 is SYGVKD. The CDR3 covers 16 residues. The CDR3 sequence is CAISESRLGGNQPQHF. As DNA, the CDR3 is TGTGCCATCAGTGAGTCGCGGCTTGGTGGCAATCAGCCCCAGCATTTT.

The V and J genes are TRBV7-6 and TRBJ2-7; TRBD2 aligns across 8 bases. Germline V lookup: CDR1 SGHVS, CDR2 FNYEAQ. Trimming at V came to 5 bases and at J to 6 bases, leaving 15 bases not matched to a gene. The CDR3 runs 16 residues. The CDR3 coding sequence is TGTGCCAGCAGCCCCACCGGGGGGGGAAGTGTATCCGAGCAGTACTTC. Translating gives CASSPTGGGSVSEQYF.

The V and J genes are TRBV28 and TRBJ1-2; a possible D gene is TRBD1 (5 bases). Germline V CDR1 and CDR2: MDHEN, SYDVKM. Trimming pared 2 bases from V and 5 bases from J, leaving 6 bases between. The CDR3 is made up of 12 amino acids. Here the CDR3 DNA reads TGTGCCAGCAGTTTACAGGGTTATGGCTACACCTTC. Translation: CASSLQGYGYTF.

The CDR3: CAWSAGERQPQHF. The CDR3 nucleotides read TGTGCCTGGAGCGCAGGGGAGAGGCAGCCCCAGCATTTT. The chain links TRBV30 to TRBJ1-5; TRBD1 might be the D (6 bases). The germline CDR1 and CDR2 sequences are GTSNPN and SVGIG (reference sequence). This CDR3 has 13 amino acids. Trimming left V 3 bases short and J 7 bases short, with 13 bases between.

The rearrangement uses TRBV11-3 and TRBJ2-7, with D perhaps TRBD1 (5 bases). In germline, CDR1 is SGHNT, CDR2 YENEEA. Trimming took off 2 bases at V and 6 bases at J, with 14 bases between the two ends. The CDR3 loop spans 14 amino acids. This chain's CDR3 is CASSLNAGMGEQYF. The DNA of the CDR3 is TGTGCCAGCAGCTTAAACGCAGGGATGGGCGAGCAGTACTTC. The full variable domain, rest sourced from reference TRBV11-3 and TRBJ2-7, is EAGVVQSPRYKIIEKKQPVAFWCNPISGHNTLYWYLQNLGQGPELLIRYENEEAVDDSQLPKDRFSAERLKGVDSTLKIQPAELGDSAVYLCASSLNAGMGEQYFGPGTRLTVT.